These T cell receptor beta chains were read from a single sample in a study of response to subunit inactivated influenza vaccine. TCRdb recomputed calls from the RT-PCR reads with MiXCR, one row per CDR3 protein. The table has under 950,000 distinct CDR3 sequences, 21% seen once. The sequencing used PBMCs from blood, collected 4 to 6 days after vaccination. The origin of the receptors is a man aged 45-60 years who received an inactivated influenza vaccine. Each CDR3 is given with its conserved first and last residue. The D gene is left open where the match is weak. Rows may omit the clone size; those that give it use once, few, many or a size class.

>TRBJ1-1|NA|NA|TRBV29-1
TGCAGCGGGGCGGAGCTGAACACTGAAGCTTTCTTT
CSGAELNTEAFF
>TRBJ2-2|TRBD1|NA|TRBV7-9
TGTGCCAGCAGCCGAGGGACAGGGTCGGCCGGGGAGCTGTTTTTT
CASSRGTGSAGELFF
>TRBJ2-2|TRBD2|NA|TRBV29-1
TGCAGCGTTAGCGGGGGGACCACCGGGGAGCTGTTTTTT
CSVSGGTTGELFF
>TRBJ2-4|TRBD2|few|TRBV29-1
TGCAGCGTTGATACTAGCGGGGCCCGCAAAAACATTCAGTACTTC
CSVDTSGARKNIQYF
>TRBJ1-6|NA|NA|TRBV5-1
TGCGCCAGCAGCCTCACCGGCGGGCTGGGAGGTAATTCACCCCTCCACTTT
CASSLTGGLGGNSPLHF
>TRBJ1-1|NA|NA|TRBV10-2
TGCGCCAGCAGATCCTACAGGAAAACTGAAGCTTTCTTT
CASRSYRKTEAFF
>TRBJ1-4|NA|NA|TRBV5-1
TGCGCCAGCAGACCCGACAGCAATAACGAAAAACTGTTTTTT
CASRPDSNNEKLFF
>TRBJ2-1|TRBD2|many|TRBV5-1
TGCGCCAGCAGCGGCGGACTAGCGGGAGGGAATGAGCAGTTCTTC
CASSGGLAGGNEQFF
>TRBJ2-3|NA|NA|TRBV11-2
TGTGCCAGCAGCTTCGGTCGATGGGGGGTTGGCCGAGATACGCAGTATTTT
CASSFGRWGVGRDTQYF
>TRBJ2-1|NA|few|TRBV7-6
TGTGCCAGCAGCTTAAGGGGGGGTCGCAATGAGCAGTTCTTC
CASSLRGGRNEQFF
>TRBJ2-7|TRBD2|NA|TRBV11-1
TGTGCCAGCAGCCCCGGACTAGCGGGAGGGAGCGAGCAGTACTTC
CASSPGLAGGSEQYF
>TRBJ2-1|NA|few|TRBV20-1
TGCAGTGCTAGAGATGGGGGGGGGACACCCTACAATGAGCAGTTCTTC
CSARDGGGTPYNEQFF
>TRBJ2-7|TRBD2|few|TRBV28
TGTGCCAGCAGTGGGACTAGCACCTACGAGCAGTACTTC
CASSGTSTYEQYF
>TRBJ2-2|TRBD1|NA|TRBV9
TGTGCCAGCAGCACAACGACAGGGACCGGGGAGCTGTTTTTT
CASSTTTGTGELFF
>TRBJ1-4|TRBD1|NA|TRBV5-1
TGCGCCAGCAGCTTGCTTGGCACAGGGGGTGAAAAACTGTTTTTT
CASSLLGTGGEKLFF
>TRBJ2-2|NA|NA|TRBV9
TGTGCCAGCAGCGTAGGCGGTACGAACACCGGGGAGCTGTTTTTT
CASSVGGTNTGELFF
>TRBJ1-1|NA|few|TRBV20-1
TGCAGTGCTAAGGGGCCCAACACTGAAGCTTTCTTT
CSAKGPNTEAFF
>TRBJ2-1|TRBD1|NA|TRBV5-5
TGTGCCAGCAGCTTGGACCCCGTAACAGGGGGCGTCCCCTCGCGGTTCTTC
CASSLDPVTGGVPSRFF
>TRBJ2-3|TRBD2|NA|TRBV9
TGTGCCAGCAGCGTAGGGAGCGGGGGGCGTAACACAGATACGCAGTATTTT
CASSVGSGGRNTDTQYF
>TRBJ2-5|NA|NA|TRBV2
TGTGCCAGCAGTCCCGACAGTGGCCAGTACTTC
CASSPDSGQYF
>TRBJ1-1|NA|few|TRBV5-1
TGCGCCAGCAGGGACAGCCTATACATGAACACTGAAGCTTTCTTT
CASRDSLYMNTEAFF
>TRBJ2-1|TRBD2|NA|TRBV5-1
TGCGCCAGCAGCCCCTTGGTCCACGGGACTAGCGGAGGGGATGAGCAGTTCTTC
CASSPLVHGTSGGDEQFF
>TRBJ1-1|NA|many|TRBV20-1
TGCAGTGCTAGGGAGGAAGACATGAACACTGAAGCTTTCTTT
CSAREEDMNTEAFF
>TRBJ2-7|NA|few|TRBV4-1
TGCGCCAGCAGCCAAGATGCGTCAATATCTCCTAACGAGCAGTACTTC
CASSQDASISPNEQYF